This TCR beta chain was sequenced in a study of regulatory T cells. General observations from the study: Hydrophobic residues at CDR3 positions 6 and 7 were enriched in conventional CD4+ T cells of CD3G-deficient patients.

This CDR3 spans 14 amino acids. Germline loops: CDR1 MNHNS, CDR2 SASEGT. V was clipped by 5 bases and J by 8 bases, with 16 bases between them. The PCR used 52 TRBV and 13 TRBJ primers. TCRdb's table, derived via immunoSEQ multiplex PCR, lists solely in-frame clones and lacks some. Of 25,000 or so clones in the sample, nearly 90% were seen once. A note on this clone: What it binds is unknown.

The chain joins TRBV6-1 to TRBJ2-4; D not certain. The receptor was isolated from a child between 5 and 17 years old with CD3G deficiency. Sequencing used conventional CD4+ T cells sorted from blood. DNA for the CDR3: TGTGCCAGCAGTAAACAGCAGCGATGGGACATTCAGTACTTC. Translated, it gives CASSKQQRWDIQYF.